The source of this T cell receptor beta chain is a study of T-cell reconstitution after alpha-beta-depleted transplantation in children. Unique molecular identifiers featured in how the TCRbeta library was prepared. TCRdb called the PCR reads again in MiXCR, with one record for every CDR3 protein. The sample includes about 900,000 distinct CDR3 sequences, roughly 29% seen only once; the top ten take over 25%. Unmatched junction bases numbered 11, after V lost 2 bases and J lost 5 bases. Germline V gene lookup returns CDR1 MNHEY and CDR2 SVGAGI. The CDR3 runs 16 residues. The J gene is TRBJ1-1, the V gene TRBV6-5, with 7 bases matching TRBD1. The source of this sequence is a boy younger than two who had a stem cell transplant for SCID, so the T cells may come from the graft donor. The sequences come from PBMCs, mostly from graft donor cells, collected 360 days after TCRalphabeta/CD19-depleted stem cell transplant. CDR3 DNA sequence: TGTGCCAGCAGTTACGCCAAACAGGGGAAGGGAACTGAAGCTTTCTTT. Its protein product is CASSYAKQGKGTEAFF.